Below are 32 T cell receptor beta chains sequenced from a single sample in a study of technical replicates of blood from a handful of donors. The protocol was immunoSEQ multiplex PCR, while the TCRdb copy is restricted to in-frame clones and leaves out a portion. The table includes about 79,000 clones, around 94% detected once. Source material: T cells isolated from PBMCs. The origin of the receptors is a human donor in good health.

A note on this clone: Germline and junction disagree at one end, which may indicate a read error. The rearrangement uses TRBV9 and TRBJ1-2; 7 nucleotides match TRBD1. CDR1 is SGDLS and CDR2 is YYNGEE in the germline V gene. This CDR3 has 12 amino acids. In DNA, the CDR3 is TGTGCCAGCAGCGTAGCGAGACAGGGCGGCGCCTTC. Translating it yields CASSVARQGGAF.

The gene calls are TRBV25-1 and TRBJ1-2; D perhaps matches TRBD1 (6 bases). V lost 3 bases, J lost 5 bases, and 22 bases lay in between. Germline V lookup: CDR1 MGHDK, CDR2 SYGVNS. This CDR3 has 17 residues. Written as DNA, the CDR3 is TGTGCCAGCAGTGAGCCAGGAAAGGGGGAAACGACTTATGGCTACACCTTC. The encoded protein is CASSEPGKGETTYGYTF.

This chain uses TRBV4-1 with TRBJ2-2; D gene unclear. The CDR3 is made up of 14 amino acids. CDR1 MGHRA and CDR2 YSYEKL come from the germline V gene. The germline V and J ends were trimmed by 1 base and 2 bases, with 5 bases remaining between them. This CDR3 reads CASSQALNTGELFF. The CDR3 DNA reads as TGCGCCAGCAGCCAAGCCCTCAACACCGGGGAGCTGTTTTTT.

The gene calls are TRBV11-3 and TRBJ1-1; TRBD1 might be the D (6 bases). V was pared by 0 bases and J by 1 base, with 18 bases between. The V gene's germline CDR1 is SGHNT and CDR2 YENEEA. This CDR3 region has 18 residues. CDR3 loop: CASSLEDRIKPKNTEAFF. The DNA for the CDR3 is TGTGCCAGCAGCTTAGAGGACAGAATTAAACCGAAGAACACTGAAGCTTTCTTT.

The chain carries TRBV6-5 and TRBJ2-7; D not certain. The V gene lost 7 bases and the J gene lost 2 bases, with 15 bases spanning the gap. The germline CDR1 and CDR2 sequences are MNHEY and SVGAGI. The CDR3 sequence is 14 residues long. CDR3: CASTNTALTYEQYF. Written as DNA, the CDR3 is TGTGCCAGCACTAATACCGCGCTCACCTACGAGCAGTACTTC.

For the CDR3, the DNA is TGTGCCAGCAGCTTAAGGGCAGGGCGGGACGAGCAGTTCTTC. Encoded protein: CASSLRAGRDEQFF. V and J are TRBV7-6 and TRBJ2-1, with D possibly being TRBD2 (6 bases). Germline values: CDR1 SGHVS, CDR2 FNYEAQ. The CDR3 has 14 residues. V gave up 2 bases and J gave up 10 bases, with 15 bases separating them.

The chain joins TRBV5-1 to TRBJ1-2, with 7 bases that match TRBD1. CDR1 is SGHRS, CDR2 YFSETQ, per germline. This CDR3 has 14 amino acids. The junction had 2 bases not matched to a gene; V was cut back by 3 bases and J by 0 bases. The CDR3 loop reads CASSSTGTNYGYTF. CDR3 in DNA: TGCGCCAGCAGCTCGACAGGGACTAACTATGGCTACACCTTC.

The genes are TRBV9 and TRBJ1-1, with TRBD1 identical over 10 bases. The CDR3 extends over 16 amino acids. V lost 3 bases and J lost 1; bases outside the gene matches: 6. CDR1 is SGDLS, CDR2 YYNGEE, per germline. The CDR3 sequence is CASSGRDRGRNTEAFF. The CDR3 DNA sequence: TGTGCCAGCAGCGGGAGGGACAGGGGTAGGAACACTGAAGCTTTCTTT.

This rearrangement joins TRBV7-9 to TRBJ2-1; no clear D. Trimming took 4 bases from V and 9 from J, leaving 10 bases between them. The CDR3 is 12 residues long. Germline CDR1 is SEHNR and CDR2 is FQNEAQ (reference sequence). CDR3 coding DNA: TGTGCCAGCAGCTCCTCGGTAGCTGAGCAGTTCTTC. It is translated as CASSSSVAEQFF.

The rearrangement links TRBV20-1 to TRBJ1-1; no clear D gene. V was shortened by 7 bases and J by 5 bases, with 8 bases between the two germline ends. Per the germline V gene, CDR1 is DFQATT and CDR2 is SNEGSKA (reference sequence). This CDR3 is 10 amino acids long. CDR3 bases: TGCAGTGTCAGGAGGACTGAAGCTTTCTTT. Protein product: CSVRRTEAFF.

The rearrangement joins TRBV29-1 to TRBJ1-2, with a tentative D call TRBD1 (5 bases). Germline CDR1 SQVTM, CDR2 ANQGSEA. Trimming took 8 bases from V and 0 from J, leaving 13 bases between them. The CDR3 has 13 amino acids. CDR3 amino acids: CSLSREANYGYTF. The CDR3 DNA is TGCAGCCTTTCCAGGGAAGCTAACTATGGCTACACCTTC. Combining the CDR3 with reference TRBV29-1 and TRBJ1-2 gives the whole variable domain SAVISQKPSRDICQRGTSLTIQCQVDSQVTMMFWYRQQPGQSLTLIATANQGSEATYESGFVIDKFPISRPNLTFSTLTVSNMSPEDSSIYLCSLSREANYGYTFGSGTRLTVV.

The rearrangement joins TRBV5-6 to TRBJ1-2; weak D call: TRBD1 (5 bases). The CDR3 has 15 amino acids. Germline V gives CDR1 SGHDT, CDR2 YYEEEE. Trimming took 1 base from V and 8 from J, leaving 18 bases between them. DNA for the CDR3: TGTGCCAGCAGCTTGTGGGGGGTGGTAAAAAGGGGCTACACCTTC. Amino acids: CASSLWGVVKRGYTF.

The chain links TRBV9 to TRBJ1-1; no clear D gene. Germline V gene sequence: CDR1 SGDLS, CDR2 YYNGEE. The CDR3 contains 13 residues. Trimming shortened V by 1 base and J by 6 bases, and 10 bases separated the two germline ends. The CDR3 region is CASSVNTRAEAFF. The CDR3 nucleotides are TGTGCCAGCAGCGTAAATACCCGGGCTGAAGCTTTCTTT. Drawing the rest from reference TRBV9 and TRBJ1-1, the complete variable domain is DSGVTQTPKHLITATGQRVTLRCSPRSGDLSVYWYQQSLDQGLQFLIQYYNGEERAKGNILERFSAQQFPDLHSELNLSSLELGDSALYFCASSVNTRAEAFFGQGTRLTVV.

The chain couples TRBV10-3 to TRBJ1-2, with D unresolved. The germline V and J ends were trimmed by 0 bases and 1 base, with 9 bases remaining between them. CDR3 length equals 15 residues. CDR1 is ENHRY, CDR2 SYGVKD, per germline. CDR3 bases: TGTGCCATCAGTGAGTCGGGCAGCATTAACTATGGCTACACCTTC. Its protein product is CAISESGSINYGYTF.

V is TRBV28 and J is TRBJ2-3; perhaps TRBD2 as D (5 bases). The V gene's germline CDR1 is MDHEN and CDR2 SYDVKM. The CDR3 consists of 15 residues. Trimming took off 5 bases at V and 1 base at J, with 13 bases between the two ends. The CDR3 coding sequence is TGTGCCAGCAGTAGAGGGAGTTCGGGCACAGATACGCAGTATTTT. Its protein product is CASSRGSSGTDTQYF.

The chain couples TRBV4-1 to TRBJ2-5; 7 bases fit TRBD1. The germline gives CDR1 MGHRA, CDR2 YSYEKL. This CDR3 has 14 residues. With V trimmed by 6 bases and J by 5 bases, 9 bases remained unmatched. CDR3 nucleotides: TGCGCCAGCAGGGTACTAGGGGGCGATGAGACCCAGTACTTC. Translation gives CASRVLGGDETQYF.

The chain combines TRBV4-1 with TRBJ2-7, with D possibly being TRBD1 (6 bases). V was clipped by 0 bases and J by 0 bases, with 9 bases between them. This CDR3 has 15 residues. The germline CDR1 and CDR2 sequences are MGHRA and YSYEKL. This chain's CDR3 is CASSQEDSSSYEQYF. In DNA form, the CDR3 reads TGCGCCAGCAGCCAAGAGGACAGTAGCTCCTACGAGCAGTACTTC.

The V and J genes are TRBV7-2 and TRBJ1-1, with unresolved D. Germline V lookup: CDR1 SGHTA, CDR2 FQGNSA. The CDR3 totals 13 residues. V was trimmed by 3 bases and J by 6 bases, leaving 11 bases between them. CDR3: CASSLMELAEAFF. Written as DNA, the CDR3 is TGTGCCAGCAGCTTGATGGAACTAGCTGAAGCTTTCTTT.

This clone was detected a few times. V is TRBV4-1 and J is TRBJ1-1; 8 bases are a match to TRBD1. Germline V gene lookup returns CDR1 MGHRA and CDR2 YSYEKL. The J segment lost 6 bases and the V segment lost 6 bases, leaving 9 bases of the junction unmatched. The CDR3 loop spans 14 amino acids. The CDR3 here is CASRQTGVVSEAFF. The DNA of the CDR3 is TGCGCCAGCAGGCAGACAGGGGTGGTGTCTGAAGCTTTCTTT.

The chain employs TRBV19 and TRBJ2-1, with 13 bases identical to TRBD2. There are 19 residues in the CDR3. The germline CDR1 and CDR2 sequences are LNHDA and SQIVND (reference sequence). The V gene end was trimmed by 7 bases and the J gene end by 0 bases; junction bases not matched to a gene: 12. The CDR3 DNA reads TGTGCCAGTACTTCACCCCCGGGACTAGCGGGATCCTCCTACAATGAGCAGTTCTTC. This gives the protein CASTSPPGLAGSSYNEQFF.

The rearrangement joins TRBV12-5 to TRBJ2-1; D perhaps matches TRBD2 (5 bases). Germline V gene sequence: CDR1 LGHNT, CDR2 FRNRAP. The CDR3 has 13 residues. V was shortened by 0 bases and J by 5 bases, with 5 bases between the two germline ends. The CDR3 protein is CASGLVLDNEQFF. In DNA, the CDR3 is TGTGCTAGTGGTTTGGTACTAGACAATGAGCAGTTCTTC.

The CDR3 nucleotides read TGCGCCAGCAGTGAGGTGGGGACTAGCGATAATGAGCAGTTCTTC. Translated: CASSEVGTSDNEQFF. The chain joins TRBV10-1 to TRBJ2-1, with 10 nucleotides matching TRBD2. The CDR3 is 15 amino acids. V lost 2 bases to trimming and J lost 7 bases; unmatched junction nucleotides: 5. CDR1 and CDR2 (germline): WNHNN, SYGVQD (reference sequence).

The genes are TRBV10-3 and TRBJ2-5; TRBD2 aligns across 9 bases. The germline CDR1 and CDR2 sequences are ENHRY and SYGVKD. V was clipped by 4 bases and J by 2 bases; unmatched bases: 5. The CDR3 length is 15 residues. CDR3 amino acids: CAISAGTSSQETQYF. DNA of the CDR3: TGTGCCATCAGTGCCGGGACTAGCAGTCAAGAGACCCAGTACTTC.

The genes are TRBV4-2 and TRBJ2-1; TRBD1 agrees at 7 bases. This CDR3 has 14 amino acids. The trim removed 0 bases at V and 9 bases at J, leaving 5 bases unmatched. Germline CDR1 is LGHNA and CDR2 is YNFKEQ. CDR3 in DNA: TGTGCCAGCAGCCAAGATAGGGGGCGATCTGAGCAGTTCTTC. Translation: CASSQDRGRSEQFF.

V usage is TRBV28 and J usage is TRBJ1-5, with 9 nucleotides matching TRBD1. CDR3 size: 15 residues. From germline, CDR1 is MDHEN and CDR2 SYDVKM. Unmatched junction bases numbered 8, after V lost 5 bases and J lost 6 bases. This CDR3 reads CASSPHRGRIQPQHF. DNA of the CDR3: TGTGCCAGCAGTCCTCACAGGGGGCGGATTCAGCCCCAGCATTTT.

V gene TRBV7-9 combines with J gene TRBJ2-7; 7 nucleotides line up with TRBD1. This CDR3 region has 13 residues. Germline lookup yields CDR1 SEHNR and CDR2 FQNEAQ (reference sequence). The trim removed 11 bases at V and 1 base at J, leaving 8 bases unmatched. The CDR3 nucleotides are TGTGCCTTCCGGACAGGTAAGTCCTACGAGCAGTACTTC. It yields the protein CAFRTGKSYEQYF.

This clone was picked up one time. The chain has TRBV5-6 and TRBJ2-5, with 12 bases aligning to TRBD2. The CDR3 consists of 18 residues. Germline values: CDR1 SGHDT, CDR2 YYEEEE. V was pared by 4 bases and J by 4 bases, with 14 bases of the junction left unmatched. Here the CDR3 reads CASSPRVLLAGGGETQYF. CDR3 DNA sequence: TGTGCCAGCAGCCCCAGAGTACTCCTAGCGGGGGGGGGAGAGACCCAGTACTTC.

The gene calls are TRBV9 and TRBJ2-1; tentatively, D is TRBD2 (7 bases). Trimming took 3 bases from V and 2 from J, leaving 15 bases between them. The length of the CDR3 is 16 residues. The germline gives CDR1 SGDLS, CDR2 YYNGEE. Here the CDR3 DNA reads TGTGCCAGCAGCGCCATAGGGGGGGAGACCTACAATGAGCAGTTCTTC. It yields the protein CASSAIGGETYNEQFF. Filled out from reference TRBV9 and TRBJ2-1, the complete variable domain reads DSGVTQTPKHLITATGQRVTLRCSPRSGDLSVYWYQQSLDQGLQFLIQYYNGEERAKGNILERFSAQQFPDLHSELNLSSLELGDSALYFCASSAIGGETYNEQFFGPGTRLTVL.

The gene calls are TRBV7-9 and TRBJ1-2; D is unresolved. The V gene's germline CDR1 is SEHNR and CDR2 FQNEAQ (reference sequence). The ends were cut back, 4 bases at V and 0 bases at J, with 15 bases in the middle. The CDR3 consists of 16 residues. The CDR3 reads CASSSRNKEANYGYTF. CDR3 nucleotides: TGTGCCAGCAGCTCGCGGAATAAGGAAGCTAACTATGGCTACACCTTC.

The chain links TRBV7-2 to TRBJ2-1; a possible D gene is TRBD2 (6 bases). This CDR3 has 14 amino acids. In germline, CDR1 is SGHTA, CDR2 FQGNSA. Between the trimmed V and J ends, which lost 8 bases and 1 base, there was a span of 12 bases. The CDR3 loop is CASSTGASYNEQFF. In DNA form, the CDR3 reads TGTGCCAGCTCAACGGGAGCGTCCTACAATGAGCAGTTCTTC. Using reference TRBV7-2 and TRBJ2-1 for the parts outside the CDR3, the full variable domain is GAGVSQSPSNKVTEKGKDVELRCDPISGHTALYWYRQSLGQGLEFLIYFQGNSAPDKSGLPSDRFSAERTGGSVSTLTIQRTQQEDSAVYLCASSTGASYNEQFFGPGTRLTVL.

The CDR3 protein is CASSSEDRGTYEQYF. The CDR3, as DNA: TGTGCCAGCAGCTCGGAGGACAGGGGTACCTACGAGCAGTACTTC. The rearrangement links TRBV7-2 to TRBJ2-7, with 9 bases matching TRBD1. Unmatched junction bases numbered 6, after V lost 4 bases and J lost 2 bases. Germline CDR1 reads SGHTA; CDR2 reads FQGNSA. The CDR3 runs to 15 residues.

DNA of the CDR3: TGTGCCAGCAGCCAACAGAACACCGGGGAGCTGTTTTTT. Translated: CASSQQNTGELFF. The V and J genes are TRBV14 and TRBJ2-2; D gene unclear. The CDR3 extends over 13 amino acids. CDR1 is SGHDN, CDR2 FVKESK, per germline. V was trimmed by 2 bases and J by 1 base, leaving 2 bases between them.